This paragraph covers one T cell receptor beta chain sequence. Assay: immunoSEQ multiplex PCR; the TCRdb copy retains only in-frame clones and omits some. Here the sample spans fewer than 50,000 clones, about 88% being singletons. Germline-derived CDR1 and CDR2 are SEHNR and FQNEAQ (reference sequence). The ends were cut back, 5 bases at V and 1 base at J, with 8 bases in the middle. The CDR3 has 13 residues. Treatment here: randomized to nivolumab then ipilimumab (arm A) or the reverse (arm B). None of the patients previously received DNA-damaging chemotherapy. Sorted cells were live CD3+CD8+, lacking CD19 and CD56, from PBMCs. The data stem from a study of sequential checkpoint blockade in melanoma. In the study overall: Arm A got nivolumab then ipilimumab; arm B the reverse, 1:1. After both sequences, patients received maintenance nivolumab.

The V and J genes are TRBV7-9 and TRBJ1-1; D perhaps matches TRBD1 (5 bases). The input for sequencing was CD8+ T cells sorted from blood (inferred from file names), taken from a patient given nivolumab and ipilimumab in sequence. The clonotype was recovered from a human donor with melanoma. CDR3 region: CASSPTENTEAFF. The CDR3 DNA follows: TGTGCCAGCAGCCCGACAGAGAACACTGAAGCTTTCTTT.